This T cell receptor beta chain derives from a study of breast tumors, draining lymph nodes, adjacent tissues. Points from the study as a whole: Tumors had less TCR diversity than lymph nodes, more than nontumor tissue.

The V gene's germline CDR1 is MNHEY and CDR2 SVGAGI. Trimming at V came to 2 bases and at J to 4 bases, leaving 10 bases not matched to a gene. This CDR3 is built from 16 residues. This clonotype was found many times. Its cognate antigen is unknown. One entry per CDR3 protein results from TCRdb running MiXCR on the multiplex PCR reads. The repertoire holds some 170,000 distinct CDR3 sequences, with approximately 30% as singletons. Breast cancer patients provided tissue from their axillary draining lymph nodes. The sample was axillary lymph node tissue. The rearrangement uses TRBV6-5 and TRBJ2-7, with 8 bases matching TRBD1. The clonotype was recovered from a female donor with breast cancer. Some clones in this sample may be carry-over from other donors' samples. The CDR3 loop reads CASSYGPSTGAYEQYF. CDR3 in DNA: TGTGCCAGCAGTTACGGACCGTCGACAGGGGCTTACGAGCAGTACTTC.